This T cell receptor (beta chain) was identified in a study of blood T cell repertoires in COVID-19. Repertoires were generated with immunoSEQ multiplex PCR, while TCRdb's copy carries only in-frame clones and drops some. The sample consists of fewer than 85,000 clones, more than 65% of them appearing once. The germline CDR1 and CDR2 sequences are MDHEN and SYDVKM. V lost 4 bases and J lost 5, with 14 bases in between. The CDR3 consists of 14 residues. The sequence derives from a woman of 80 years or more with active or convalescent COVID-19. The sample was peripheral blood. The chain uses TRBV28 and TRBJ2-5; possibly TRBD2 for D (6 bases). The CDR3: CASSSRPAGETQYF. The CDR3, as DNA: TGTGCCAGCAGTTCTAGACCCGCGGGGGAGACCCAGTACTTC. Filled out from reference TRBV28 and TRBJ2-5, the complete variable domain reads DVKVTQSSRYLVKRTGEKVFLECVQDMDHENMFWYRQDPGLGLRLIYFSYDVKMKEKGDIPEGYSVSREKKERFSLILESASTNQTSMYLCASSSRPAGETQYFGPGTRLLVL.